This TCR beta chain was found in a study of regulatory T cells in long-lasting Graves disease. According to the study, TCR beta libraries were built with iRepertoire HTBI primers and CDR3-region Arm-PCR. TCRdb fed the multiplex PCR reads into MiXCR, producing one record per CDR3 protein. This table has 300,000 to 350,000 distinct CDR3 sequences, about 20% appearing once. Time point indicated: persistent/refractory GD, antithyroid drugs over 5 years with positive TRAb. The authors made the TCR library using RNA they extracted from PBMCs. Graves' disease diagnosis was established per American Thyroid Association guidelines. Regarding the study as a whole: Owing to a sample size that was small, accuracy may have been reduced. Persistent Graves' patients showed a TCR diversity that was lower than that of newly diagnosed ones. Persistent cases favored TRBV28, TRBJ1-2 and TRBJ2-5.

Germline V CDR1 and CDR2: MNHNS, SASEGT. With 9 bases clipped from V and 0 bases from J, the junction kept 9 bases outside the gene matches. The CDR3 contains 16 residues. Remarks on this clonotype: Its antigen is unidentified.

The clonotype was recovered from a female donor with Graves disease. Material: peripheral blood mononuclear cells (PBMCs), obtained when the disease was refractory, from a patient treated with antithyroid drugs. The rearrangement links TRBV6-1 to TRBJ1-5, with TRBD1 matching 9 bases. Here the CDR3 DNA reads TGTGCCAGTTCCCGCGACAGGGGGGCTAGCAATCAGCCCCAGCATTTT. Translated, it gives CASSRDRGASNQPQHF.